Shown below are 27 T cell receptor beta chains from a single sample sequenced in a study of blood T cell repertoires in COVID-19. TCRdb's table, derived via immunoSEQ multiplex PCR, lists solely in-frame clones and lacks some. The table includes about 40,000 clones, more than 65% detected once. Material for sequencing was peripheral blood. These receptors came from an older woman with acute or convalescent COVID-19.

The chain links TRBV24-1 to TRBJ1-2; 9 bases agree with TRBD1. The V and J ends lost 5 bases and 2 bases, in that order; junction bases with no gene match: 8. The CDR3 is 16 residues long. Germline V lookup: CDR1 KGHDR, CDR2 SFDVKD. The CDR3 reads CATSGYDRGSNYGYTF. CDR3 coding DNA: TGTGCCACCAGTGGATACGACAGGGGGAGCAACTATGGCTACACCTTC.

This chain connects TRBV6-5 to TRBJ1-1, with 7 bases lining up with TRBD1. The junction had 4 bases not matched to a gene; V was cut back by 6 bases and J by 0 bases. Germline loops: CDR1 MNHEY, CDR2 SVGAGI. The CDR3 runs to 14 residues. Here the CDR3 DNA reads TGTGCCAGCAGCCAGACAGGGATGAACACTGAAGCTTTCTTT. Encoded protein: CASSQTGMNTEAFF.

The chain has TRBV9 and TRBJ2-5, with 15 bases identical to TRBD2. V dropped 5 bases and J dropped 5; count of bases not matched to a gene: 7. In germline, CDR1 is SGDLS, CDR2 YYNGEE. CDR3 size: 16 residues. The CDR3 sequence: CASSPTGLAGGETQYF. The CDR3 nucleotides are TGTGCCAGCAGTCCGACCGGACTAGCGGGGGGGGAGACCCAGTACTTC.

The chain links TRBV18 to TRBJ2-3; 8 bases fit TRBD2. The V gene end was trimmed by 6 bases and the J gene end by 6 bases; junction bases not matched to a gene: 14. The CDR3 contains 16 residues. The germline CDR1 and CDR2 sequences are KGHSH and LQKENI. The CDR3 region is CASSPTSGTPGDTQYF. The CDR3 bases are TGTGCCAGCTCCCCTACTAGCGGCACCCCGGGGGATACGCAGTATTTT.

The rearrangement joins TRBV2 to TRBJ2-2, with 8 positions matching TRBD1. With V trimmed by 4 bases and J by 4 bases, 11 bases remained unmatched. The CDR3 is 17 amino acids. From germline, CDR1 is SNHLY and CDR2 FYNNEI. The CDR3 DNA follows: TGTGCCAGCAGTGCCCGGACAGGGAGACCGTTCACCGGGGAGCTGTTTTTT. Its protein is CASSARTGRPFTGELFF.

The J gene is TRBJ2-1, the V gene TRBV6-1; TRBD1 aligns across 8 bases. Germline V gives CDR1 MNHNS, CDR2 SASEGT. The CDR3 is 16 residues long. Trimming cost V 3 bases and J 9 bases; bases outside gene matches: 13. This CDR3 is CASSELGLPGGGEQFF. The CDR3 bases are TGTGCCAGCAGTGAGCTCGGGCTACCAGGGGGCGGTGAGCAGTTCTTC.

This clone was detected only a few times. The chain recombines TRBV19 with TRBJ1-6; a weak D match, TRBD1 (5 bases). Trimming shortened V by 8 bases and J by 0 bases, and 17 bases separated the two germline ends. CDR1 and CDR2 from the germline V gene are LNHDA and SQIVND (reference sequence). The CDR3 is made up of 17 amino acids. The CDR3 region is CASSSGEASSYNSPLHF. The CDR3 region has the DNA TGTGCCAGTTCATCGGGGGAGGCGAGCTCCTATAATTCACCCCTCCACTTT.

J is TRBJ2-7 and V is TRBV15, with TRBD1 matching over 8 bases. Looked up from germline, CDR1 is LNHNV and CDR2 is YYDKDF (reference sequence). The CDR3 runs to 15 residues. Unmatched junction bases numbered 8, after V lost 1 base and J lost 6 bases. The CDR3 spells CATSRGQSRGPEQYF. The CDR3 bases are TGTGCCACCAGCAGAGGGCAGTCCAGGGGGCCCGAGCAGTACTTC.

This chain uses TRBV27 with TRBJ2-7; TRBD1 is a possible D gene (5 bases). From germline, CDR1 is MNHEY and CDR2 SMNVEV (reference sequence). The CDR3 sequence is 14 residues long. Trimming removed 3 bases from V and 5 bases from J, with 14 bases in between. The CDR3 protein is CASSFDQGRDEQYF. The CDR3 nucleotides are TGTGCCAGCAGTTTTGATCAGGGTCGGGACGAGCAGTACTTC.

The chain couples TRBV5-1 to TRBJ1-2, with 7 bases identical to TRBD1. Trimming took 4 bases from V and 8 from J; bases not matched to a gene: 8. This CDR3 comprises 13 residues. Per germline, CDR1 SGHRS and CDR2 YFSETQ. The CDR3 here is CASSLDREGGYTF. CDR3 bases: TGCGCCAGCAGCCTAGACAGGGAAGGAGGCTACACCTTC.

The chain couples TRBV19 to TRBJ1-3; TRBD1 matches at 9 bases. The CDR3 has 14 amino acids. Germline V gene data show CDR1 as LNHDA and CDR2 as SQIVND (reference sequence). Losses at the gene ends were 6 bases for V and 4 bases for J; bases not matched to a gene: 4. The CDR3 here is CASSDRGYGNTIYF. The DNA for the CDR3 is TGTGCCAGTAGCGACAGGGGGTACGGAAACACCATATATTTT. Full variable domain (remainder filled in from reference TRBV19 and TRBJ1-3): DGGITQSPKYLFRKEGQNVTLSCEQNLNHDAMYWYRQDPGQGLRLIYYSQIVNDFQKGDIAEGYSVSREKKESFPLTVTSAQKNPTAFYLCASSDRGYGNTIYFGEGSWLTVV.

This chain uses TRBV5-1 with TRBJ2-7; 10 bases line up with TRBD2. The V segment lost 1 base and the J segment 5 bases; nucleotides outside the gene matches: 6. The CDR3 loop spans 15 amino acids. Germline CDR1 SGHRS, CDR2 YFSETQ. In DNA, the CDR3 is TGCGCCAGCAGCTTGCAGCGGGAGGGCCTTAACGAGCAGTACTTC. This translates into CASSLQREGLNEQYF. Using reference TRBV5-1 and TRBJ2-7 for the parts outside the CDR3, the full variable domain is KAGVTQTPRYLIKTRGQQVTLSCSPISGHRSVSWYQQTPGQGLQFLFEYFSETQRNKGNFPGRFSGRQFSNSRSEMNVSTLELGDSALYLCASSLQREGLNEQYFGPGTRLTVT.

The V gene is TRBV6-5, the J gene TRBJ1-2; 7 nucleotides match TRBD1. This CDR3 region has 13 residues. CDR1 is MNHEY and CDR2 is SVGAGI in the germline V gene. After removal of 6 bases from V and 7 bases from J, the junction contained 8 bases not matched to a gene. The CDR3 region has the DNA TGTGCCAGCAGAAACACAGGGGCGGGTGGCTACACCTTC. It yields the protein CASRNTGAGGYTF.

The V and J genes are TRBV29-1 and TRBJ1-1; perhaps TRBD1 as D (6 bases). Trimming took off 1 base at V and 1 base at J, with 13 bases between the two ends. The CDR3 is made up of 15 amino acids. Germline lookup yields CDR1 SQVTM and CDR2 ANQGSEA. The CDR3 loop is CSVEGGPGANTEAFF. The CDR3 DNA is TGCAGCGTTGAAGGAGGTCCAGGGGCGAACACTGAAGCTTTCTTT. The full variable domain, its missing parts supplied by reference TRBV29-1 and TRBJ1-1, is SAVISQKPSRDICQRGTSLTIQCQVDSQVTMMFWYRQQPGQSLTLIATANQGSEATYESGFVIDKFPISRPNLTFSTLTVSNMSPEDSSIYLCSVEGGPGANTEAFFGQGTRLTVV.

The chain links TRBV19 to TRBJ2-5, with a possible D match to TRBD1 (6 bases). The V gene's germline CDR1 is LNHDA and CDR2 SQIVND (reference sequence). V shed 5 bases and J shed 1 base, with 11 bases lying between them. There are 14 residues in the CDR3. This chain's CDR3 is CASSRQVSQETQYF. CDR3 coding DNA: TGTGCCAGTAGTCGACAGGTATCCCAAGAGACCCAGTACTTC.

This clone was counted a few times. In nucleotides, the CDR3 is TGTGCCAGCAGTTTTTTTGGTAACGGGGGAACGGGGGAGCAGTACTTC. The encoded protein is CASSFFGNGGTGEQYF. V usage is TRBV28 and J usage is TRBJ2-7; D may be TRBD2 (6 bases). This CDR3 spans 16 amino acids. Trimming pared 3 bases from V and 7 bases from J, leaving 22 bases between. Germline CDR1 reads MDHEN; CDR2 reads SYDVKM. The entire variable domain, with the rest obtained from reference TRBV28 and TRBJ2-7, is as follows: DVKVTQSSRYLVKRTGEKVFLECVQDMDHENMFWYRQDPGLGLRLIYFSYDVKMKEKGDIPEGYSVSREKKERFSLILESASTNQTSMYLCASSFFGNGGTGEQYFGPGTRLTVT.

The chain couples TRBV4-1 to TRBJ1-3; D uncertain. Per germline, CDR1 MGHRA and CDR2 YSYEKL. The length of the CDR3 is 17 residues. V lost 4 bases to trimming and J lost 0 bases, with 16 bases between them. DNA for the CDR3: TGCGCCAGCAGCCTCTCGTCCGGTACGAGCTCTGGAAACACCATATATTTT. This sequence encodes CASSLSSGTSSGNTIYF.

The chain has TRBV28 and TRBJ1-4; 9 bases are shared with TRBD1. There are 16 residues in the CDR3. Germline V gives CDR1 MDHEN, CDR2 SYDVKM. With V trimmed by 5 bases and J by 6 bases, 10 bases remained unmatched. The CDR3 coding sequence is TGTGCCAGCAGTCTGCCGGGACAGGGCTTCGATGAAAAACTGTTTTTT. The encoded protein is CASSLPGQGFDEKLFF.

The chain employs TRBV12-3 or TRBV12-4 and TRBJ2-5; 7 nucleotides line up with TRBD2. The CDR3 contains 13 residues. V lost 7 bases, J lost 5 bases, and 7 bases stayed unmatched. The CDR3 loop reads CASTWGGEETQYF. The DNA for the CDR3 is TGTGCCAGCACCTGGGGAGGGGAGGAGACCCAGTACTTC.

The V call is TRBV29-1, the J call TRBJ1-1, with D possibly TRBD1 on 5 matching bases. V gave up 6 bases and J gave up 1 base, with 15 bases separating them. Germline CDR1 and CDR2: SQVTM and ANQGSEA. The CDR3 is 14 residues long. The CDR3 nucleotides are TGCAGCGTCCCAATCCCCACAGGGAACACTGAAGCTTTCTTT. As protein: CSVPIPTGNTEAFF.

The chain's CDR3 is CAWSIDSLVGELFF. DNA for the CDR3: TGTGCCTGGAGTATTGACAGTCTCGTCGGGGAGCTGTTTTTT. This chain connects TRBV30 to TRBJ2-2, with a tentative D call TRBD1 (5 bases). CDR1 and CDR2 (germline): GTSNPN, SVGIG (reference sequence). The CDR3 covers 14 residues. The germline V and J ends were trimmed by 2 bases and 7 bases, with 14 bases remaining between them.

This chain uses TRBV5-1 with TRBJ2-3; TRBD2 matches 11 bases. Per the germline V gene, CDR1 is SGHRS and CDR2 is YFSETQ. This CDR3 contains 18 residues. V gave up 4 bases and J gave up 0 bases; unmatched junction bases: 10. CDR3 nucleotides: TGCGCCAGCAGCGTGGGGACTAGCGGACTATTTAGCACAGATACGCAGTATTTT. It is translated as CASSVGTSGLFSTDTQYF.

The chain couples TRBV28 to TRBJ2-3; 7 bases are a match to TRBD1. The CDR3 extends over 17 amino acids. V lost 0 bases, J lost 4 bases, and 10 bases stayed unmatched. CDR1 MDHEN and CDR2 SYDVKM come from the germline V gene. For the CDR3, the DNA is TGTGCCAGCAGTTTATGGAAGGGACAGCTGGCCGCAGATACGCAGTATTTT. This sequence encodes CASSLWKGQLAADTQYF.

This clone was seen only once. The V gene is TRBV4-1, the J gene TRBJ2-2, with D tentatively TRBD1 (5 bases). Trimming took 5 bases from V and 5 from J, leaving 12 bases between them. Germline values: CDR1 MGHRA, CDR2 YSYEKL. This CDR3 has 14 amino acids. The CDR3 bases are TGCGCCAGCAGCGGACGGACAACAACCGGGGAGCTGTTTTTT. Translated, it gives CASSGRTTTGELFF.

In this sample, this clone turned up a few times. V usage is TRBV10-3 and J usage is TRBJ2-7, with a possible D match to TRBD1 (6 bases). V lost 5 bases and J 7 bases, leaving 12 bases between the germline ends. The germline V gene encodes CDR1 ENHRY and CDR2 SYGVKD. CDR3 length: 12 amino acids. CDR3 DNA: TGTGCCATCAGTTTTACAGGGCGGGAGCAGTACTTC. Translating it yields CAISFTGREQYF.

The V and J genes are TRBV5-1 and TRBJ2-2; weak D call: TRBD2 (5 bases). Germline V gene data show CDR1 as SGHRS and CDR2 as YFSETQ. CDR3 length equals 15 residues. Trimming took 1 base from V and 1 from J, leaving 8 bases between them. In nucleotides, the CDR3 is TGCGCCAGCAGCTTGAGGGCGGGGAACACCGGGGAGCTGTTTTTT. This translates into CASSLRAGNTGELFF.

The J gene is TRBJ2-5, the V gene TRBV14, with a tentative D call TRBD2 (6 bases). The CDR3 has 13 amino acids. Trimming removed 5 bases at V and 4 bases at J, with 11 bases between. Looked up from germline, CDR1 is SGHDN and CDR2 is FVKESK. DNA for the CDR3: TGTGCCAGCAGCAGGGGACTGACAGAGACCCAGTACTTC. Its protein product is CASSRGLTETQYF.